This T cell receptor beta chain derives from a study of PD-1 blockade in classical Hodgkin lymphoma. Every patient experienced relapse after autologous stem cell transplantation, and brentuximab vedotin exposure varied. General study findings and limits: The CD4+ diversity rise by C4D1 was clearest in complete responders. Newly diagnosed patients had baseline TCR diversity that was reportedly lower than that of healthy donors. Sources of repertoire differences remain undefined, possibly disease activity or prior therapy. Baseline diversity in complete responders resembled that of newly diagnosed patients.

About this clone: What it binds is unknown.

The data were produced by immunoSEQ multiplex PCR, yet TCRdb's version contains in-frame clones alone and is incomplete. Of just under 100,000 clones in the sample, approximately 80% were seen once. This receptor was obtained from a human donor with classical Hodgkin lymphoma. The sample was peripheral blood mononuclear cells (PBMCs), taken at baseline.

The CDR3 is CATLGSGTWSGELFF. The DNA for the CDR3 is TGTGCCACCCTGGGGAGCGGGACATGGAGCGGGGAGCTGTTTTTT. This chain joins TRBV28 and TRBJ2-2, with D perhaps TRBD2 (7 bases). With 10 bases removed from V and 7 bases from J, the gap between germline ends came to 22 bases. CDR1 is MDHEN, CDR2 SYDVKM, per germline. The CDR3 has 15 residues.